This T cell receptor (beta chain) was found in a study of post-analysis software for immune sequencing data. In its sample, this clonotype was seen a few times. Its antigen is not identified. V was cut by 1 base and J by 5 bases, with 15 bases left in between. This CDR3 is 16 amino acids long. Germline-derived CDR1 and CDR2 are LGHDT and YNNKEL (reference sequence). Included in the TCR beta cDNA libraries were unique molecular identifiers. TCRdb itself ran the PCR reads through MiXCR, one entry per CDR3 protein. The sample holds approximately 180,000 distinct CDR3 sequences, roughly 31% seen once. The study's findings and limits: Patients showed TRBV5-6, TRBV5-1 and TRBV20-1 among four to six TRBV segments more frequent than in controls.

The receptor comes from a girl aged 5-17 years with multiple sclerosis. What was sequenced was blood. The chain has TRBV3-1 and TRBJ2-1, with D maybe TRBD2 (6 bases). The CDR3 DNA reads as TGTGCCAGCAGCCAAGCCCCCGGGAGTCGAAACAATGAGCAGTTCTTC. It specifies CASSQAPGSRNNEQFF.